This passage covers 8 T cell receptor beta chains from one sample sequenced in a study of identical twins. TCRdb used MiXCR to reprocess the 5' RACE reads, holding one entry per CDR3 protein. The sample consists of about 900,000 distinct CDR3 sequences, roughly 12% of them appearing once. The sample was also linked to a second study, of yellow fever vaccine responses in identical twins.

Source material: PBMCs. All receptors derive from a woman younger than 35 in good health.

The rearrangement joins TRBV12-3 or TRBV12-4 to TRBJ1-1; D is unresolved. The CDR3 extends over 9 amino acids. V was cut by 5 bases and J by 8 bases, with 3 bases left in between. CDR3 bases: TGTGCCAGCAGTCCCGAAGCTTTCTTT. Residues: CASSPEAFF.

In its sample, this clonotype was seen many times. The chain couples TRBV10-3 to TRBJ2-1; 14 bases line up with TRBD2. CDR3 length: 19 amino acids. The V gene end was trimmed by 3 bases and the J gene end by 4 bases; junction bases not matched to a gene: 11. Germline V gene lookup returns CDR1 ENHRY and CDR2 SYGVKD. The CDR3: CAISDPTSGGGRGYNEQFF. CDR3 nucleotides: TGTGCCATCAGTGACCCGACTAGCGGGGGGGGCCGCGGGTACAATGAGCAGTTCTTC.

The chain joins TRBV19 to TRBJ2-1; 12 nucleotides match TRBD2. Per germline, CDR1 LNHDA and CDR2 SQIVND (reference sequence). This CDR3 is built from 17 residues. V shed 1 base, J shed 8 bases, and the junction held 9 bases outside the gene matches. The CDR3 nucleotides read TGTGCCAGTAGTATAGCTCAGACTAGCGGGAGAAAGGATGAGCAGTTCTTC. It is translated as CASSIAQTSGRKDEQFF. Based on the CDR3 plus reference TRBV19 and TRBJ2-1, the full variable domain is DGGITQSPKYLFRKEGQNVTLSCEQNLNHDAMYWYRQDPGQGLRLIYYSQIVNDFQKGDIAEGYSVSREKKESFPLTVTSAQKNPTAFYLCASSIAQTSGRKDEQFFGPGTRLTVL.

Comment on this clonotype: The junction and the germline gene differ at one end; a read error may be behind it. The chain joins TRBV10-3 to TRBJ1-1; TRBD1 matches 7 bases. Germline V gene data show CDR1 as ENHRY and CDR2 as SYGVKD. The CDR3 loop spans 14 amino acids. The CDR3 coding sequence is TGTGCCATCTGGTCAGGGGGATTGAACGCTGAAGCTTTCTTT. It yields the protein CAIWSGGLNAEAFF.

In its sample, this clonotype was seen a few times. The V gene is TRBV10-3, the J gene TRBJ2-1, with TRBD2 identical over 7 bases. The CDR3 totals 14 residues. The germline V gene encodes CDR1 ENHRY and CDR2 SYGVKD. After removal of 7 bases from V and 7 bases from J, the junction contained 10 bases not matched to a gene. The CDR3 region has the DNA TGTGCCATCAAGGTGGGGGGGAGCGGGAATGAGCAGTTCTTC. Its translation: CAIKVGGSGNEQFF.

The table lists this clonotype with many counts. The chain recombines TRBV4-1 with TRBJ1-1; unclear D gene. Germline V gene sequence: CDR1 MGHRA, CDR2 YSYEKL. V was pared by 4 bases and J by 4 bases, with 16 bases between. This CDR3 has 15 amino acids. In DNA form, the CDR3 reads TGCGCCAGCAGCCCGTGGGCCGCTGAAGGCACTGAAGCTTTCTTT. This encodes CASSPWAAEGTEAFF.

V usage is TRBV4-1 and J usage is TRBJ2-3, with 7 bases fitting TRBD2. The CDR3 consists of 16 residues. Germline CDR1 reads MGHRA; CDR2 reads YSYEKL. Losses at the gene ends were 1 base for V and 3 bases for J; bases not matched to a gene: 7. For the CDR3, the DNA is TGCGCCAGCAGCCAAGGGGGAGGGATCGGGACAGATACGCAGTATTTT. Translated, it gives CASSQGGGIGTDTQYF.

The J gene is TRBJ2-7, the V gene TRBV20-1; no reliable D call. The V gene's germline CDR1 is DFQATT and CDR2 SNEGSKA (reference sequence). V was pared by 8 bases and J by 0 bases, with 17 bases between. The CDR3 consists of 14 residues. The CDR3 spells CSMLSLETSYEQYV. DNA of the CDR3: TGCAGTATGTTGAGCCTAGAAACCTCCTACGAGCAGTACGTC.